This TCR beta chain was captured by sequencing in a study of T-cell memory formation after mild COVID-19. Turning to the study itself: Largely, TCR clusters stayed within a single donor.

Constant-segment primers were used for 5'RACE, and the resulting TCR alpha and TCR beta cDNA libraries carried sample barcodes and UMIs. TCRdb used MiXCR to reprocess the 5' RACE reads, holding one entry per CDR3 protein. The table lists 580,000 or so distinct CDR3 sequences, roughly a sixth of them singletons, with just over 8% in the top ten. As regards this clonotype: Its antigen is unknown.

This CDR3 region has 14 residues. V gave up 5 bases and J gave up 5 bases, with 13 bases separating them. Findings and caveats of the study: The study found contracting CD4+ clones mainly in CM and EM and contracting CD8+ clones in EMRA.

V usage is TRBV12-3 or TRBV12-4 and J usage is TRBJ2-1, with D possibly being TRBD2 (7 bases). Specimen: PBMCs or a T cell subset sorted from them (not recorded which). This TCR derives from an adult woman who had mild COVID-19 (a few samples of this study predate the infection). Cell type and time point are not known. The CDR3 nucleotides read TGTGCCAGCAGTACTAGGGGGGGACACAATGAGCAGTTCTTC. The encoded protein is CASSTRGGHNEQFF.